This TCR beta chain stems from a study of CD8 T cells in Susac syndrome. Looked up from germline, CDR1 is LNHNV and CDR2 is YYDKDF (reference sequence). The V gene end was trimmed by 0 bases and the J gene end by 6 bases; junction bases not matched to a gene: 7. The CDR3 has 15 amino acids. Reverse transcription of 0.5 to 1 ug RNA was carried out with random hexamers. MiXCR, applied by TCRdb to the immunoSEQ multiplex PCR reads, yields one record per CDR3 protein. The repertoire includes about 140,000 distinct CDR3 sequences, around 95% of them detected once, and over 0.09% sits in the top ten. The origin of this receptor is a human donor with multiple sclerosis. Sequenced material: CD4+ T cells from PBMCs. V is TRBV15 and J is TRBJ1-1; 7 bases agree with TRBD1. Here the CDR3 reads CATSREGGDLAEAFF. The CDR3, as DNA: TGTGCCACCAGCAGAGAAGGGGGCGATTTGGCTGAAGCTTTCTTT.